This T cell receptor (beta chain) was sequenced during a study of T cells in Graves' hyperthyroidism and ophthalmopathy. The V and J ends lost 5 bases and 6 bases respectively, with 16 bases between them. CDR1 is MGHRA, CDR2 YSYEKL, per germline. The CDR3 totals 15 residues. RNA transcripts served as the template for amplifying TCR beta CDR3 regions. First-round RT-PCR of the TCR CDR3 relied on the HTBI primer set. TCRdb analysed the multiplex PCR reads with MiXCR anew, one entry per CDR3 protein. The table lists 340,000 or so distinct CDR3 sequences, 18% of them singletons, with about 53% in the top ten.

The rearrangement links TRBV4-1 to TRBJ2-2; a possible D gene is TRBD2 (5 bases). The TCR comes from a woman aged 45-59 years with Graves' hyperthyroidism. The sequencing input was blood. The CDR3 loop is CASSVQDWGAGELFF. DNA of the CDR3: TGCGCCAGCAGCGTACAAGATTGGGGAGCCGGGGAGCTGTTTTTT.